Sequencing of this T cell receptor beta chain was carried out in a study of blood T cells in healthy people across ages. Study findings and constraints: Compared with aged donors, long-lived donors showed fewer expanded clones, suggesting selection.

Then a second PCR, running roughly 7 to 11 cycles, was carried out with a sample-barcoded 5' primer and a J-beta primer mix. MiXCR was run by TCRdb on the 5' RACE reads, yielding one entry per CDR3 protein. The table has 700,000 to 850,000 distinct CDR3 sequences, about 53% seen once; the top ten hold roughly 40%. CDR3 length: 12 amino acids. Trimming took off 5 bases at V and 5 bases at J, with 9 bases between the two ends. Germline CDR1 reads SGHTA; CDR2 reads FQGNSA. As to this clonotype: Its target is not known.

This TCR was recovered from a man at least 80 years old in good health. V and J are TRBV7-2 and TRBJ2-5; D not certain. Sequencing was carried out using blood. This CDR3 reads CASSEDWETQYF. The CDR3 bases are TGTGCCAGCAGCGAGGATTGGGAGACCCAGTACTTC.